The rows below give T cell receptor beta chains drawn from one sample of a study of shared clonotypes between healthy human individuals. The assay was immunoSEQ multiplex PCR, and TCRdb's table has in-frame clones only and misses some. This sample has roughly 1,800,000 clones; just under 95% occur once, and the top ten carry 0.9% to 1.5%. Input material: naive CD8+ T cells sorted from blood. These receptors originate from a man younger than 30 in good health. The CDR3 runs from the conserved cysteine through the conserved F or W. A D gene is named only where the DNA matches it firmly. Clone size is shown for a subset of rows, as once, few, many or a class of expanded clone.

cdr3_length | clone_size | d_call | j_call | v_call | cdr3_aa | cdr3_nt
16 | NA | NA | TRBJ2-2 | TRBV7-9 | CASSLGPGGNTGELFF | TGTGCCAGCAGCTTAGGTCCAGGAGGGAACACCGGGGAGCTGTTTTTT
15 | few | NA | TRBJ1-6 | TRBV11-2 | CASSFYGSYNSPLHF | TGTGCCAGCAGCTTCTACGGCTCCTATAATTCACCCCTCCACTTT
14 | NA | NA | TRBJ2-1 | TRBV5-4 | CASSLQGSYNEQFF | TGTGCCAGCAGCTTGCAGGGGAGCTACAATGAGCAGTTCTTC
16 | NA | TRBD2 | TRBJ2-3 | TRBV4-2 | CASSQEQRGGRDTQYF | TGTGCCAGCAGCCAAGAACAGCGGGGGGGCCGGGATACGCAGTATTTT
12 | NA | NA | TRBJ2-7 | TRBV11-2 | CASSLDRYEQYF | TGTGCCAGCAGCTTAGATCGCTACGAGCAGTACTTC
14 | NA | TRBD1 | TRBJ2-7 | TRBV19 | CASSIGGQGYEQYF | TGTGCCAGTAGTATTGGTGGACAGGGCTACGAGCAGTACTTC
17 | NA | TRBD1 | TRBJ2-5 | TRBV30 | CAWSVGTGGIFGETQYF | TGTGCCTGGAGTGTAGGGACAGGGGGGATATTCGGAGAGACCCAGTACTTC
15 | NA | NA | TRBJ1-2 | TRBV13 | CASSFISVRDYGYTF | TGTGCCAGCAGCTTTATCTCCGTTCGAGACTATGGCTACACCTTC
13 | NA | NA | TRBJ2-3 | TRBV6-5 | CASSFLGTDTQYF | TGTGCCAGCAGTTTCCTAGGCACAGATACGCAGTATTTT
14 | once | TRBD1 | TRBJ2-5 | TRBV19 | CASSTRQGGETQYF | TGTGCCAGTAGTACCCGACAGGGCGGCGAGACCCAGTACTTC
15 | NA | NA | TRBJ1-4 | TRBV6-1 | CASSETTSYNEKLFF | TGTGCCAGCAGTGAAACGACCTCTTATAATGAAAAACTGTTTTTT
18 | NA | NA | TRBJ2-2 | TRBV13 | CASSRNSGSPRDTGELFF | TGTGCCAGCAGTCGAAATTCCGGGTCCCCGAGGGACACCGGGGAGCTGTTTTTT
14 | NA | NA | TRBJ2-3 | TRBV10-3 | CAISEAKIWATQYF | TGTGCCATCAGTGAGGCAAAAATATGGGCCACGCAGTATTTT
13 | NA | NA | TRBJ2-7 | TRBV11-2 | CASSLRFGYEQYF | TGTGCCAGCAGCCTCCGGTTCGGCTACGAGCAGTACTTC
17 | NA | NA | TRBJ1-2 | TRBV9 | CASSVVEPPRGPDGYTF | TGTGCCAGCAGCGTAGTTGAACCCCCCCGGGGGCCGGATGGCTACACCTTC
16 | NA | NA | TRBJ2-7 | TRBV4-3 | CASSQEFLGQNYEQYF | TGCGCCAGCAGCCAAGAGTTCCTCGGACAGAACTACGAGCAGTACTTC
19 | NA | TRBD2 | TRBJ2-1 | TRBV11-2 | CASSLSRLAGGPLANEQFF | TGTGCCAGCAGCTTAAGTCGGCTAGCGGGAGGACCTTTGGCCAATGAGCAGTTCTTC
14 | NA | NA | TRBJ2-7 | TRBV7-8 | CASSLDWPPYEQYF | TGTGCCAGCAGCTTAGACTGGCCACCCTACGAGCAGTACTTC
17 | NA | TRBD2 | TRBJ2-7 | TRBV5-1 | CASSPGLAGPLLDEQYF | TGCGCCAGCAGCCCTGGACTAGCGGGACCCCTTCTCGACGAGCAGTACTTC
13 | once | NA | TRBJ1-2 | TRBV28 | CASSFSAEYGYTF | TGTGCCAGCAGTTTTTCGGCAGAGTATGGCTACACCTTC
14 | NA | TRBD1 | TRBJ2-7 | TRBV10-3 | CATHPGQGFSEQYF | TGTGCCACCCATCCGGGACAGGGGTTTAGCGAGCAGTACTTC
15 | NA | TRBD2 | TRBJ2-7 | TRBV4-1 | CASSHKAAGGYEQYF | TGCGCCAGCAGCCATAAAGCAGCGGGAGGTTACGAGCAGTACTTC
13 | NA | NA | TRBJ2-3 | TRBV30 | CAWSPKSPDTQYF | TGTGCCTGGAGTCCGAAGAGCCCAGATACGCAGTATTTT
11 | NA | NA | TRBJ1-1 | TRBV19 | CASSMGLEAFF | TGTGCCAGTAGTATGGGTCTTGAAGCTTTCTTT
16 | NA | TRBD2 | TRBJ2-5 | TRBV7-9 | CASSGPGLAFGETQYF | TGTGCCAGCAGCGGACCGGGACTAGCGTTTGGGGAGACCCAGTACTTC
15 | once | NA | TRBJ1-4 | TRBV9 | CASSVEGRWDEKLFF | TGTGCCAGCAGCGTAGAAGGGCGCTGGGATGAAAAACTGTTTTTT
15 | NA | NA | TRBJ2-5 | TRBV11-2 | CASSLGWGLQETQYF | TGTGCCAGCAGCTTAGGGTGGGGGCTCCAAGAGACCCAGTACTTC
16 | NA | NA | TRBJ2-7 | TRBV4-1 | CASSHGGGLSSYEQYF | TGCGCCAGCAGCCATGGGGGAGGCCTTAGCTCCTACGAGCAGTACTTC
16 | once | NA | TRBJ2-6 | TRBV27 | CASSLLRTSGANVLTF | TGTGCCAGCAGTTTATTACGGACCTCTGGGGCCAACGTCCTGACTTTC
11 | NA | NA | TRBJ1-6 | TRBV6-4 | CASSLGAPLHF | TGTGCCAGCAGCCTGGGTGCACCCCTCCACTTT
15 | NA | NA | TRBJ1-1 | TRBV27 | CASSDGPGATTEAFF | TGTGCCAGCAGTGATGGACCTGGGGCGACCACTGAAGCTTTCTTT
18 | NA | TRBD1 | TRBJ2-3 | TRBV15 | CATSRAGQGSLGTDTQYF | TGTGCCACCAGCAGAGCGGGACAGGGGTCTCTTGGCACAGATACGCAGTATTTT
15 | NA | TRBD2 | TRBJ2-1 | TRBV4-3 | CASSQGAGVFNEQFF | TGCGCCAGCAGCCAGGGCGCGGGAGTCTTCAATGAGCAGTTCTTC
13 | NA | NA | TRBJ1-4 | TRBV4-1 | CASSQTTNEKLFF | TGCGCCAGCAGCCAGACAACTAATGAAAAACTGTTTTTT
17 | NA | TRBD1 | TRBJ1-6 | TRBV7-9 | CASSLATWDSDTPPLHF | TGTGCCAGCAGCCTAGCTACATGGGACAGCGATACCCCACCCCTCCACTTT
11 | NA | NA | TRBJ2-5 | TRBV20-1 | CSAMEGETQYF | TGCAGTGCCATGGAAGGGGAGACCCAGTACTTC
15 | NA | TRBD1 | TRBJ1-6 | TRBV9 | CASNGGTGDNSPLHF | TGTGCCAGCAACGGCGGGACAGGGGATAATTCACCCCTCCACTTT
14 | once | NA | TRBJ2-1 | TRBV4-3 | CASSQWRGTDEQFF | TGCGCCAGCAGCCAATGGCGGGGTACAGATGAGCAGTTCTTC
13 | NA | NA | TRBJ1-2 | TRBV6-1 | CASSILGLDGYTF | TGTGCCAGCAGTATCTTGGGGTTGGACGGCTACACCTTC
13 | NA | NA | TRBJ2-7 | TRBV4-1 | CASSQGAGYEQYF | TGCGCCAGCAGCCAGGGGGCAGGCTACGAGCAGTACTTC
15 | NA | NA | TRBJ2-7 | TRBV6-1 | CASSEIPGSSYEQYF | TGTGCCAGCAGTGAAATTCCCGGGAGCTCCTACGAGCAGTACTTC
15 | NA | TRBD2 | TRBJ2-7 | TRBV28 | CASSLGLAGGFWQYF | TGTGCCAGCAGTTTAGGTCTAGCGGGAGGTTTCTGGCAGTACTTC
14 | NA | NA | TRBJ1-6 | TRBV30 | CAWSYGTDNSPLHF | TGTGCCTGGAGTTACGGGACCGATAATTCACCCCTCCACTTT
15 | NA | NA | TRBJ2-1 | TRBV5-6 | CASSLDPGPYNEQFF | TGTGCCAGCAGCTTGGATCCAGGACCCTACAATGAGCAGTTCTTC
11 | NA | NA | TRBJ1-1 | TRBV6-1 | CSLGRNTEAFF | TGTTCTCTTGGGCGGAACACTGAAGCTTTCTTT
15 | NA | TRBD1 | TRBJ1-2 | TRBV30 | CAWDKPGQQDYGYTF | TGTGCCTGGGACAAACCGGGACAGCAGGACTATGGCTACACCTTC
14 | NA | NA | TRBJ2-7 | TRBV4-1 | CASSQETGVYEQYF | TGCGCCAGCAGCCAAGAGACAGGTGTCTACGAGCAGTACTTC
17 | NA | NA | TRBJ2-3 | TRBV9 | CASSPLGGGRLSDTQYF | TGTGCCAGCAGCCCTCTAGGGGGCGGGAGATTATCAGATACGCAGTATTTT
14 | NA | NA | TRBJ2-1 | TRBV6-5 | CASSLLLTPDEQFF | TGTGCCAGCAGTTTACTCCTGACGCCCGATGAGCAGTTCTTC
12 | NA | NA | TRBJ1-1 | TRBV2 | CASEGQNTEAFF | TGTGCCAGCGAAGGCCAGAACACTGAAGCTTTCTTT
17 | NA | NA | TRBJ1-1 | TRBV4-1 | CASSQESGLSGGTEAFF | TGCGCCAGCAGCCAGGAATCCGGACTCTCTGGGGGCACTGAAGCTTTCTTT
16 | NA | TRBD2 | TRBJ2-3 | TRBV27 | CASSPGLGEFTDTQYF | TGTGCCAGCAGTCCCGGACTAGGGGAATTCACAGATACGCAGTATTTT